The clone carrying this TCR beta chain has a single count. Profiled with immunoSEQ multiplex PCR; TCRdb holds only in-frame clones, not every one. Of under 40,000 clones listed, 85% to 95% are singletons. These data are taken from a study of T cell changes during pregnancy in multiple sclerosis. Trimming at V came to 6 bases and at J to 4 bases, leaving 4 bases not matched to a gene. This CDR3 has 14 amino acids. Germline CDR1 SNHLY, CDR2 FYNNEI. The material sequenced was CD4+ T cells from peripheral blood mononuclear cells, taken in the third trimester of pregnancy. This sequence was found in a female donor in good health, enrolled as a control in a pregnancy study. The V call is TRBV2, the J call TRBJ2-2; 8 bases agree with TRBD2. CDR3 in DNA: TGTGCCAGCAGCCCGGGACTAGTCACCGGGGAGCTGTTTTTT. It encodes CASSPGLVTGELFF.